This T cell receptor (beta chain) was captured in a study of blood T cell repertoires in COVID-19. Some clones are missing from TCRdb's copy, which holds only in-frame ones; the method was immunoSEQ multiplex PCR. The table includes 200,000 to 300,000 clones, 84% detected once. This CDR3 contains 11 residues. The J segment lost 10 bases and the V segment lost 10 bases, leaving 5 bases of the junction unmatched. Germline V gives CDR1 MNHEY, CDR2 SVGAGI. Specimen: peripheral blood. The chain is built from TRBV6-5 and TRBJ2-1; TRBD2 aligns across 9 bases. The TCR sequence derives from a man aged 35 to 55 who had recovered from COVID-19. CDR3 nucleotide sequence: TGTGCCATAGCTAGCGGGAACGAGCAGTTCTTC. This encodes CAIASGNEQFF.